This record covers a single TCR beta chain. Its antigen remains unidentified. Germline CDR1 reads SGHTS; CDR2 reads YDEGEE. This CDR3 spans 15 amino acids. V lost 0 bases, J lost 3 bases, and 12 bases lay in between. This entry comes from a study of tumor-infiltrating lymphocytes in localized non-small cell lung cancer. Study-wide background: Several tumor histologies, both smoking statuses, and some post-neoadjuvant chemotherapy samples were included.

Profiling relied on immunoSEQ multiplex PCR, and the TCRdb table lists in-frame clones only, not all of them. Of approximately 10,000 clones in the sample, 60% to 80% were seen once. Study-wide results and caveats: Different pieces of the same tissue were used for each assay. Not all patients were TCR sequenced, owing to tissue quantity.

The receptor's source is a human donor with non-small cell lung cancer. The chain combines TRBV5-8 with TRBJ2-5; D unclear. Sequencing input: lung tumor tissue. The CDR3 DNA sequence: TGTGCCAGCAGCTTGGGGACCGGACGGAAAGAGACCCAGTACTTC. Translating gives CASSLGTGRKETQYF.